This TCR beta chain was identified during a study of T cells after yellow fever vaccination. Study-wide results and limits: A weaker but faster secondary response was observed, peaking on day 5 versus 15. Abundant bulk-population clonotypes could contaminate the FACS-sorted repertoires. In post-booster samples, most primary-vaccination clones reappeared (just under 97% CD4, 88% CD8).

TCRdb called the 5' RACE reads again in MiXCR, with one record for every CDR3 protein. Of a few hundred thousand distinct CDR3 sequences listed, roughly 4% are singletons. Trimming stripped 0 bases from V and 0 bases from J, with 14 bases between. The germline CDR1 and CDR2 sequences are LGHNA and YNFKEQ. CDR3 size: 17 residues. With regard to this clonotype: Its antigen is undetermined.

The starting material was PBMCs, obtained 15 days after the yellow fever booster vaccination. The source of this sequence is a young man who received the YFV17D yellow fever vaccine. The chain recombines TRBV4-2 with TRBJ1-1, with a weak D call TRBD1 (5 bases). This chain's CDR3 is CASSQDPAGRMNTEAFF. In DNA form, the CDR3 reads TGTGCCAGCAGCCAAGATCCGGCAGGGAGAATGAACACTGAAGCTTTCTTT.